The clone carrying this TCR beta chain has just a few counts. Via MiXCR, TCRdb re-called the RT-PCR reads, giving one row per CDR3 protein. Of about a million distinct CDR3 sequences detected, over 15% appear once; the ten largest clones hold about 6%. The ends were cut back, 6 bases at V and 7 bases at J, with 16 bases in the middle. Germline CDR1 reads SGHVS; CDR2 reads FQNEAQ. The CDR3 runs 14 residues. This record comes from a study of patients and donors after allogeneic stem cell transplantation. Material: blood, either unsorted or a sorted T cell fraction (not recorded which). The sequence was collected from a human donor who was either an allogeneic HSCT recipient or a stem cell or donor lymphocyte infusion donor (not recorded which). It is not recorded whose cells these are; they may come from a transplant donor. The gene calls are TRBV7-8 and TRBJ1-5; D is undetermined. In DNA, the CDR3 is TGTGCCAGCAGGCCCGGGGTCGGGAGCCAGCCCCAGCATTTT. Translating gives CASRPGVGSQPQHF.